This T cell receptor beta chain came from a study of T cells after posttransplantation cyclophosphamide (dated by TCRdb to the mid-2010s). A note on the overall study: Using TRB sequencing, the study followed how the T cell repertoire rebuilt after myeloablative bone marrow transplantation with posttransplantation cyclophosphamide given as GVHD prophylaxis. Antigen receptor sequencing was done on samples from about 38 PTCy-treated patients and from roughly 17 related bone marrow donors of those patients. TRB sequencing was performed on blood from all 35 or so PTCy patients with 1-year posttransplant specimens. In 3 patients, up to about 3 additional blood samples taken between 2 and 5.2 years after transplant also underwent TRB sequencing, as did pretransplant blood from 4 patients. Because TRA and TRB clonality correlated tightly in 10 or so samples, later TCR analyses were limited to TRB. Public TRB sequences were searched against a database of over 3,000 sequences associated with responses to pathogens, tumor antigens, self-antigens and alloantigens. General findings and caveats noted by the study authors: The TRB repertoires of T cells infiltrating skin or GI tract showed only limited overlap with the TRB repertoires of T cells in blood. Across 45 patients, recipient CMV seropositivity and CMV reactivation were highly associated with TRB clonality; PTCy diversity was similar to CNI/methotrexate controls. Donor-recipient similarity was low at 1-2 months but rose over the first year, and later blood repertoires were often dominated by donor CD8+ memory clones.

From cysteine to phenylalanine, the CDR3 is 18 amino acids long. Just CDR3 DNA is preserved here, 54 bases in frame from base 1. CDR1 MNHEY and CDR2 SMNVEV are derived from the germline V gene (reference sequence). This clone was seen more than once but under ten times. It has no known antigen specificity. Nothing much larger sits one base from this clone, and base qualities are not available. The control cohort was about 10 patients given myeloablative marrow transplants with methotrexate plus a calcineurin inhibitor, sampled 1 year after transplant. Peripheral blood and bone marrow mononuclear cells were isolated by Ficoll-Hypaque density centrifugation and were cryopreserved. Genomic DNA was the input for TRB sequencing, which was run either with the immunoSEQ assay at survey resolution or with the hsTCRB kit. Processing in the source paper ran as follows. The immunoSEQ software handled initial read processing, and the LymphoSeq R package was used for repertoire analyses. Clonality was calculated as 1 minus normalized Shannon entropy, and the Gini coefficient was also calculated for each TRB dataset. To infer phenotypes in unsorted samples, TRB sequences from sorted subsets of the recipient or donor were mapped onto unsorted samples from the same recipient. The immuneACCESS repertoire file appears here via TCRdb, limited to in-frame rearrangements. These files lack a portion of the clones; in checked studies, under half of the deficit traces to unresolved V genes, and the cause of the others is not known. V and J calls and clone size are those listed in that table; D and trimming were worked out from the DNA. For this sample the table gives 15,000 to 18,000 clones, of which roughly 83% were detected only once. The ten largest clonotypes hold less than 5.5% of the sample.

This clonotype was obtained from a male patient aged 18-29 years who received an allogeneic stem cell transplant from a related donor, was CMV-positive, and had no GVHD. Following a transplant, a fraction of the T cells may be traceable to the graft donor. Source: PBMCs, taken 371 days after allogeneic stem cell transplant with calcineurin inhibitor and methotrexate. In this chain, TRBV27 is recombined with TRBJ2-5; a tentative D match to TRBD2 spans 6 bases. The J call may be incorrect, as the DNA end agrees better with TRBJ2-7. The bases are TGTGCCAGCAGGCCACCCTCTTTCCGGGACTCAAGCTCCTACGAGCAGTACTTC. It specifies CASRPPSFRDSSSYEQYF.